This is a list of T cell receptor beta chains from one sample in a study of T cell responses to AZD1222 COVID-19 vaccine. Assay: immunoSEQ multiplex PCR; the TCRdb copy retains only in-frame clones and omits some. This sample has tens of thousands of clones, with around four fifths found just once. This specimen was peripheral blood, taken on day 0 of AZD1222 vaccination. Receptor source: an adult in good health. Both conserved end residues are part of each CDR3.

CDR3 protein	V gene	J gene
CASSLDVMPGQRNEKLFF	TRBV11-2	TRBJ1-4
CASSRQAGDVYEQYF	TRBV19	TRBJ2-7
CASSLGTVGTDTQYF	TRBV9	TRBJ2-3
CASSFTGDEKLFF	TRBV7-9	TRBJ1-4
CASRLGTSGIRRGNEQFF	TRBV5-1	TRBJ2-1
CSVASASSYNEQFF	TRBV29-1	TRBJ2-1
CASRLSSGANVLTF	TRBV2	TRBJ2-6
CSASEFYGYTF	TRBV20-1	TRBJ1-2
CASSTIQGAKGYTF	TRBV6-5	TRBJ1-2
CASSQRMGTIYF	TRBV6-5	TRBJ1-3
CASRVQGLGQPQHF	TRBV6-6	TRBJ1-5
CASSSGSGYTF	TRBV6-5	TRBJ1-2
CASSPQGFRDTGELFF	TRBV27	TRBJ2-2
CASSRDRDEKLFF	TRBV6-5	TRBJ1-4
CASSSPGEDTQYF	TRBV5-1	TRBJ2-3
CASSFSGKSYEQYF	TRBV28	TRBJ2-7
CASTLTAATNEKLFF	TRBV6-5	TRBJ1-4
CASSRGTGEYNEQFF	TRBV6-4	TRBJ2-1
CASSAGTGRSNQPQHF	TRBV6-2/TRBV6-3	TRBJ1-5
CASSLEGTYSYEQYF	TRBV5-1	TRBJ2-7
CASSPSGTSGWGETQYF	TRBV9	TRBJ2-5
CASSAFRGREGYTF	TRBV9	TRBJ1-2
CASRTREGGYGYTF	TRBV27	TRBJ1-2
CASSRDILREQYF	TRBV6-5	TRBJ2-7
CASSPRTGNYGYTF	TRBV5-5	TRBJ1-2
CASGILSRVANYGYTF	TRBV27	TRBJ1-2
CASSQGGVEQYF	TRBV3-1/TRBV3-2	TRBJ2-7
CASSLIGDGYTF	TRBV9	TRBJ1-2
CASSHPTGEAEKLFF	TRBV3-1/TRBV3-2	TRBJ1-4
CATSRDYSGTSGSYEQYF	TRBV15	TRBJ2-7
CASSGRGPGTDTQYF	TRBV5-1	TRBJ2-3
CASSYLGLAGTQYF	TRBV6-5	TRBJ2-5
CASSSWRDTQYF	TRBV7-2	TRBJ2-3
CASSLAGAHNEQFF	TRBV28	TRBJ2-1
CASSNSGGPQETQYF	TRBV9	TRBJ2-5
CASSAGAGTGYTF	TRBV9	TRBJ1-2
CASSFGILERNEQFF	TRBV28	TRBJ2-1
CASSHLTDTQYF	TRBV3-1/TRBV3-2	TRBJ2-3
CASGFLLGQYF	TRBV7-2	TRBJ2-7
CASRLPGTGGNGYTF	TRBV19	TRBJ1-2
CASSQDGETEAFF	TRBV4-1	TRBJ1-1
CASSQSSGSNEKLFF	TRBV23-1	TRBJ1-4
CASSPIEYGYTF	TRBV28	TRBJ1-2
CASSLDGTDAYEQYF	TRBV5-1	TRBJ2-7